What follows describes a single T cell receptor (beta chain). Its antigen is currently unknown. This entry comes from a study of spatial heterogeneity in lung cancer. The study, taken as a whole, reports: Resection saw ubiquitous expanded tumor TCRs appear in blood more than follow-up did.

Unmatched junction bases numbered 4, after V lost 0 bases and J lost 8 bases. This CDR3 has 13 residues. Germline V gene data show CDR1 as SGHRS and CDR2 as YFSETQ. The study tagged each TCR cDNA molecule with a unique molecular identifier. From the 5' RACE reads, TCRdb called clonotypes with MiXCR, one entry per CDR3 protein. This table holds about 85,000 distinct CDR3 sequences, about 20% found once. This sample's time point: sample taken at primary tumor resection. TCRs were sequenced from unsorted whole RNA of tumor, nontumor lung or PBMC. The sequence derives from a male donor with early-stage non-small cell lung cancer. This chain joins TRBV5-1 and TRBJ1-2, with TRBD1 identical over 7 bases. Sample: PBMCs, taken at surgery. CDR3 region: CASSLGQGVGYTF. DNA for the CDR3: TGCGCCAGCAGCTTGGGACAGGGCGTGGGCTACACCTTC.